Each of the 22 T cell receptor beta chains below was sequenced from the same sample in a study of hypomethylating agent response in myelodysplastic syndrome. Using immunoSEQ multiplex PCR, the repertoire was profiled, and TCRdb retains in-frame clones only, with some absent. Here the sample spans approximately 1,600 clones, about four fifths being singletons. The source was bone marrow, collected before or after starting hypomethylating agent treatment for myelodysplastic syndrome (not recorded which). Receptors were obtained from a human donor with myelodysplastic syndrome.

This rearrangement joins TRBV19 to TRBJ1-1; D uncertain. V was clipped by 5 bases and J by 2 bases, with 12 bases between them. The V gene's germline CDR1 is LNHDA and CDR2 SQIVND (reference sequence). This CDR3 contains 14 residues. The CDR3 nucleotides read TGTGCCAGTAGTGGGAACCTCCTCAACACTGAAGCTTTCTTT. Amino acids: CASSGNLLNTEAFF.

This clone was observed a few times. The CDR3 DNA follows: TGTGCCAGCTCCCCCGGGACAGACGAAAAACTGTTTTTT. It specifies CASSPGTDEKLFF. The chain uses TRBV18 and TRBJ1-4; 7 bases agree with TRBD1. Germline trimming cut 6 bases from V and 8 bases from J; bases unmatched to any gene: 6. The CDR3 contains 13 residues. The germline CDR1 and CDR2 sequences are KGHSH and LQKENI. Full variable domain (rest looked up from reference TRBV18 and TRBJ1-4): NAGVMQNPRHLVRRRGQEARLRCSPMKGHSHVYWYRQLPEEGLKFMVYLQKENIIDESGMPKERFSAEFPKEGPSILRIQQVVRGDSAAYFCASSPGTDEKLFFGSGTQLSVL.

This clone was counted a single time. CDR3 region: CASSGGRSSYNEQFF. CDR3 nucleotide sequence: TGTGCCAGCAGCGGCGGGAGGAGCTCCTACAATGAGCAGTTCTTC. The chain links TRBV9 to TRBJ2-1; TRBD2 matches at 8 bases. CDR3 size: 15 residues. J was trimmed by 0 bases and V by 3 bases; bases with no gene match: 2. Germline V gene sequence: CDR1 SGDLS, CDR2 YYNGEE.

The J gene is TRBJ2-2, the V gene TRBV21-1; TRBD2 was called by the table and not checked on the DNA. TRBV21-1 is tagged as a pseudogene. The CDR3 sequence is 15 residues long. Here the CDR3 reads CASSVKWGGAGELFF. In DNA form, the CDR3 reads TGTGCCAGCAGCGTAAAGTGGGGAGGCGCCGGGGAGCTGTTTTTT.

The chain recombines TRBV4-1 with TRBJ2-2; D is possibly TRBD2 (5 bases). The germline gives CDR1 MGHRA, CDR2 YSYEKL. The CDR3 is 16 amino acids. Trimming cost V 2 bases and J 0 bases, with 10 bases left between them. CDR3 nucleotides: TGCGCCAGCAGCCAACGCCTAGCAGCGAACACCGGGGAGCTGTTTTTT. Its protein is CASSQRLAANTGELFF.

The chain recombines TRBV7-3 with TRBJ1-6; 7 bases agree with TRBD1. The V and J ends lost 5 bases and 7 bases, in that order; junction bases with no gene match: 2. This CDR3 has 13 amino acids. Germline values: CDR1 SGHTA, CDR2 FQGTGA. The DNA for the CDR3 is TGTGCCAGCAGCCTACAGGGGAATTCACCCCTCCACTTT. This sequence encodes CASSLQGNSPLHF. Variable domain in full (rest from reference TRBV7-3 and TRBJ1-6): GAGVSQTPSNKVTEKGKYVELRCDPISGHTALYWYRQSLGQGPEFLIYFQGTGAADDSGLPNDRFFAVRPEGSVSTLKIQRTERGDSAVYLCASSLQGNSPLHFGNGTRLTVT.

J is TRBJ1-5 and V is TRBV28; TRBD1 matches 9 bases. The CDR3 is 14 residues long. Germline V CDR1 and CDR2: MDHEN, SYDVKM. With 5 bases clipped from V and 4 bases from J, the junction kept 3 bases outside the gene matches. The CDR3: CASSPGTGNQPQHF. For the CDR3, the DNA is TGTGCCAGCAGTCCGGGGACAGGGAATCAGCCCCAGCATTTT.

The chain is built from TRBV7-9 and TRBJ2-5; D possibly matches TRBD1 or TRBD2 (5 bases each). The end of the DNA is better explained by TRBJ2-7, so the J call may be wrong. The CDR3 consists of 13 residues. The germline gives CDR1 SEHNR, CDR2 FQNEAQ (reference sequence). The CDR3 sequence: CASRSGSSYEQYF. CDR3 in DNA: TGTGCCAGCAGATCAGGGAGCTCCTACGAGCAGTACTTC.

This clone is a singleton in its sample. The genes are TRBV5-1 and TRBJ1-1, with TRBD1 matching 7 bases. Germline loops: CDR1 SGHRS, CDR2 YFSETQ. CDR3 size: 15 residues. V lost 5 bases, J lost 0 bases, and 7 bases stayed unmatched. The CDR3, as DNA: TGCGCCAGCAGTCTGGACAGGACATTGAACACTGAAGCTTTCTTT. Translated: CASSLDRTLNTEAFF. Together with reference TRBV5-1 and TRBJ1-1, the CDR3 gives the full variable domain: KAGVTQTPRYLIKTRGQQVTLSCSPISGHRSVSWYQQTPGQGLQFLFEYFSETQRNKGNFPGRFSGRQFSNSRSEMNVSTLELGDSALYLCASSLDRTLNTEAFFGQGTRLTVV.

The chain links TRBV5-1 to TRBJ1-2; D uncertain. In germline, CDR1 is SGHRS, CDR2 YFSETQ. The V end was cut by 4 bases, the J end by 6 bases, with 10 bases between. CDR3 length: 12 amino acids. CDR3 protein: CASSRWTDGYTF. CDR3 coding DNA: TGCGCCAGCAGCCGCTGGACCGATGGCTACACCTTC.

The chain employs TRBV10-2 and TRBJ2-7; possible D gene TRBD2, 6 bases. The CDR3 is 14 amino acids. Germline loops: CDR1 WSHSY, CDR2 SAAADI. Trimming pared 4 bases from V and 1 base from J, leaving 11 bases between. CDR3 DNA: TGCGCCAGCAGTGTTGGCCGGGGGTCCTACGAGCAGTACTTC. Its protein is CASSVGRGSYEQYF.

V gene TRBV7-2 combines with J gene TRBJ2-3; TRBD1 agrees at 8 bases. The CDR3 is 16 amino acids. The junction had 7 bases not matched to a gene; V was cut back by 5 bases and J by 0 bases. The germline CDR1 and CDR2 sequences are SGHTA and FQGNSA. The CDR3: CASSPHRGDSTDTQYF. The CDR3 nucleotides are TGTGCCAGCAGCCCGCACAGGGGGGATAGCACAGATACGCAGTATTTT.

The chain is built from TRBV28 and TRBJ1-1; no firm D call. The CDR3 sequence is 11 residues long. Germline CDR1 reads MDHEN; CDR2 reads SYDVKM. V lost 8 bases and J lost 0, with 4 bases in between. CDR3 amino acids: CASYMNTEAFF. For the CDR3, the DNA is TGTGCCAGCTACATGAACACTGAAGCTTTCTTT.

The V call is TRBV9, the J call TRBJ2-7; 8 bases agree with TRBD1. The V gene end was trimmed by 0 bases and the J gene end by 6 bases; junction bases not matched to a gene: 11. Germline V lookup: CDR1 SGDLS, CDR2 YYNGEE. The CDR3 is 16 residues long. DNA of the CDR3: TGTGCCAGCAGCGTAGTTTCAGGACAGGGTCTAGCCGAGCAGTACTTC. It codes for CASSVVSGQGLAEQYF. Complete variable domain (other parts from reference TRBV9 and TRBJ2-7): DSGVTQTPKHLITATGQRVTLRCSPRSGDLSVYWYQQSLDQGLQFLIQYYNGEERAKGNILERFSAQQFPDLHSELNLSSLELGDSALYFCASSVVSGQGLAEQYFGPGTRLTVT.

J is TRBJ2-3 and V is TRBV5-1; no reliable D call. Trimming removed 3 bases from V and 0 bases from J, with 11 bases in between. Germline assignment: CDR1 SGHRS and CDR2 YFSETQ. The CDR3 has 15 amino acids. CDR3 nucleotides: TGCGCCAGCAGCTCGTCGTACGGGAGCACAGATACGCAGTATTTT. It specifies CASSSSYGSTDTQYF.

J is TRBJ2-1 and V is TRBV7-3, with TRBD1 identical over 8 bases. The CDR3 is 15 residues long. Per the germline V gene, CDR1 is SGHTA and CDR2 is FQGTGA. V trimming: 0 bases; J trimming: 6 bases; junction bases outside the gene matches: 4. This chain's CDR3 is CASSLTQGGGNEQFF. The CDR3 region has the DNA TGTGCCAGCAGCTTAACACAGGGGGGAGGCAATGAGCAGTTCTTC.

This CDR3 is CASSPRTGGFQDTQYF. The CDR3 DNA follows: TGTGCCAGCAGCCCGAGGACAGGGGGCTTTCAAGATACGCAGTATTTT. The J gene is TRBJ2-3, the V gene TRBV11-3; 11 bases line up with TRBD1. Germline-derived CDR1 and CDR2 are SGHNT and YENEEA. V lost 5 bases, J lost 5 bases, and 9 bases stayed unmatched. The CDR3 loop spans 16 amino acids.

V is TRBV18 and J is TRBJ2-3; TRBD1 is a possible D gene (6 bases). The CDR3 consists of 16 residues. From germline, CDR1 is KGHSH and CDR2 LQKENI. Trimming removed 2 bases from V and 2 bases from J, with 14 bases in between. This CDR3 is CASSPKKGQITDTQYF. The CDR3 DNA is TGTGCCAGCTCACCAAAAAAGGGACAAATCACAGATACGCAGTATTTT.

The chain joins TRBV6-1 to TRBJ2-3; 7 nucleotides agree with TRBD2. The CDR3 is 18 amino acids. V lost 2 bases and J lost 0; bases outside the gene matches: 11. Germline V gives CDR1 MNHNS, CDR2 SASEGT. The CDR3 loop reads CASSERRRGSLSTDTQYF. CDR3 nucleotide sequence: TGTGCCAGCAGTGAACGGCGACGCGGGAGTTTGAGCACAGATACGCAGTATTTT.

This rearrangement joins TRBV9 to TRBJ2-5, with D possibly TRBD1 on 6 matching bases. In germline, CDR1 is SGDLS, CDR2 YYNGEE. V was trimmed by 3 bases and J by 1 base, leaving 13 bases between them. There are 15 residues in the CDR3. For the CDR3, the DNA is TGTGCCAGCAGCGCGACAGGACGGTTCCAAGAGACCCAGTACTTC. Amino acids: CASSATGRFQETQYF.

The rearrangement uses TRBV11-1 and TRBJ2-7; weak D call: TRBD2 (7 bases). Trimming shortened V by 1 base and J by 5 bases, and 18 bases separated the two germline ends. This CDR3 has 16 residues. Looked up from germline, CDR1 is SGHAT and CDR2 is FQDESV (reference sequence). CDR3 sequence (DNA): TGTGCCAGCAGCTTAGAGGTGCGGGGGCCTTCGGACGAGCAGTACTTC. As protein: CASSLEVRGPSDEQYF.

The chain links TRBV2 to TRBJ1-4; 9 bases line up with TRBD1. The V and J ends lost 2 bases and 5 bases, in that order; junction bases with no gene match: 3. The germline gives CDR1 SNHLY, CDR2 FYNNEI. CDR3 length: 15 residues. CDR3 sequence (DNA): TGTGCCAGCAGTGAATGGGGGACAGGGAATGAAAAACTGTTTTTT. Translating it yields CASSEWGTGNEKLFF. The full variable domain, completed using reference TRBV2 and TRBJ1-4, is EPEVTQTPSHQVTQMGQEVILRCVPISNHLYFYWYRQILGQKVEFLVSFYNNEISEKSEIFDDQFSVERPDGSNFTLKIRSTKLEDSAMYFCASSEWGTGNEKLFFGSGTQLSVL.